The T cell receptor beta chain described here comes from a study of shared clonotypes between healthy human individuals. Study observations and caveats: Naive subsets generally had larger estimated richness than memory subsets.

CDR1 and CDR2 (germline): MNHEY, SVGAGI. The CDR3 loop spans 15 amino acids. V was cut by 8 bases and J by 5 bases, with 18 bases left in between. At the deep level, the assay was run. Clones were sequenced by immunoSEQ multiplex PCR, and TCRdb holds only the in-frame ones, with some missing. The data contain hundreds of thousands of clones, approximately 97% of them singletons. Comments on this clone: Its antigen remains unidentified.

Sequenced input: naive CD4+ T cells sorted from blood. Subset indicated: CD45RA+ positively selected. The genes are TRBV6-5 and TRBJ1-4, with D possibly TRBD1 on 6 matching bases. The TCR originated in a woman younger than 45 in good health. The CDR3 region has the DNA TGTGCCAGCGGTCTGGGGGCCGGTCTGAATGAAAAACTGTTTTTT. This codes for CASGLGAGLNEKLFF.